At least ten counts were recorded for the clone carrying this TCR beta chain. The antigen remains unidentified. Through Arm-PCR of CDR3 regions and iRepertoire HTBI primers, TCR beta libraries were built. One entry per CDR3 protein, called by TCRdb with MiXCR from the multiplex PCR reads. This sample has some 250,000 distinct CDR3 sequences, with 20% found just once. Germline V gives CDR1 KGHSH, CDR2 LQKENI. The length of the CDR3 is 14 residues. V lost 8 bases to trimming and J lost 1 base, with 11 bases between them. The sample originates from a study of regulatory T cells in long-lasting Graves disease. General study results and limits: Persistent disease showed a preference for TRBV28, TRBJ1-2 and TRBJ2-5. Persistent Graves' cases showed lower TCR diversity than newly diagnosed cases.

Time point defined: newly diagnosed GD, antithyroid drugs for less than 3 months. The TCR library used RNA extracted from PBMCs. Around 9 milliliters of peripheral blood went into EDTA tubes. The starting material was peripheral blood mononuclear cells (PBMCs), obtained at new diagnosis, from a patient treated with antithyroid drugs. The clonotype comes from a female donor with Graves disease. The rearrangement joins TRBV18 to TRBJ2-2; unclear D gene. Written as DNA, the CDR3 is TGTGCCAGCAGCCCCCCGGGGAACACCGGGGAGCTGTTTTTT. Translating gives CASSPPGNTGELFF. The full variable domain, its missing parts supplied by reference TRBV18 and TRBJ2-2, is NAGVMQNPRHLVRRRGQEARLRCSPMKGHSHVYWYRQLPEEGLKFMVYLQKENIIDESGMPKERFSAEFPKEGPSILRIQQVVRGDSAAYFCASSPPGNTGELFFGEGSRLTVL.